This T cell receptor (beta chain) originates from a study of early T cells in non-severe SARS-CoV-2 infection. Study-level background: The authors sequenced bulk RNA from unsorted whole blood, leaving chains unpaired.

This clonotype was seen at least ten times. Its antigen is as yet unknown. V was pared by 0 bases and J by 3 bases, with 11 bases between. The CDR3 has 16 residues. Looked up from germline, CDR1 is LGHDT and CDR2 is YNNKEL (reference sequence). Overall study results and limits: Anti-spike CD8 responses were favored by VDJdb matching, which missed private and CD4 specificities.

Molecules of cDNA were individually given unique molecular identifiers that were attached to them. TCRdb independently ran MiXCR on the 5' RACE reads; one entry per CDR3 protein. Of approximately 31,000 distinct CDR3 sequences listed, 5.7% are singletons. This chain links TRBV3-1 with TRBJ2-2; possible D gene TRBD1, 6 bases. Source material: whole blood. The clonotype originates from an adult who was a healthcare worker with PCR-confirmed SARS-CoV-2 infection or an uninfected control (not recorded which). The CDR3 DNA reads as TGTGCCAGCAGCCAAGAAATCCAGGGGCACACCGGGGAGCTGTTTTTT. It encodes CASSQEIQGHTGELFF.